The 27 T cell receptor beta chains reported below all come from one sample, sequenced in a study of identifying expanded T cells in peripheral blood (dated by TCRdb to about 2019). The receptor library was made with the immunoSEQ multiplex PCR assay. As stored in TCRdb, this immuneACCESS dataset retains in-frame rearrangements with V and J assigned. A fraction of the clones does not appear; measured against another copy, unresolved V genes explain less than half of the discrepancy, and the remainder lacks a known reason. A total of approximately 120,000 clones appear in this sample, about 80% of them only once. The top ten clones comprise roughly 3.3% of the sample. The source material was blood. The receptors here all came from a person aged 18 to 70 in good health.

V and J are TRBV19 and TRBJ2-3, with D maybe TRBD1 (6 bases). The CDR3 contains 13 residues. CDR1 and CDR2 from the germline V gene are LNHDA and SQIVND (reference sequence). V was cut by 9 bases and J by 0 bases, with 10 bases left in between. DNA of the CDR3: TGTGCCAGCCGGGACATTAGCACAGATACGCAGTATTTT. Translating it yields CASRDISTDTQYF.

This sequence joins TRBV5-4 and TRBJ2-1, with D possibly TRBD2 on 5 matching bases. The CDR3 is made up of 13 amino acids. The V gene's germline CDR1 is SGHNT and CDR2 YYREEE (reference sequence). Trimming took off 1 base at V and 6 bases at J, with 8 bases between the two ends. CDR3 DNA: TGTGCCAGCAGCTTGCGGGGTCCCAATGAGCAGTTCTTC. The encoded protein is CASSLRGPNEQFF.

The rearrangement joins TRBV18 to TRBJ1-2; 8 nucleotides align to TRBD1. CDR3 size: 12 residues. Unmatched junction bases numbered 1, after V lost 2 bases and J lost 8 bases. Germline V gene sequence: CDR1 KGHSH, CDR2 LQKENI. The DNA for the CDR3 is TGTGCCAGCTCACCAGACAGGGGCGGCTACACCTTC. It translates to CASSPDRGGYTF. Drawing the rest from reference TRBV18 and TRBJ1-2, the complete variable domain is NAGVMQNPRHLVRRRGQEARLRCSPMKGHSHVYWYRQLPEEGLKFMVYLQKENIIDESGMPKERFSAEFPKEGPSILRIQQVVRGDSAAYFCASSPDRGGYTFGSGTRLTVV.

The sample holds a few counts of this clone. Written as DNA, the CDR3 is TGTGCCAGCAGCCAAGAAGCGTACAATGAGCAGTTCTTC. It translates to CASSQEAYNEQFF. The chain has TRBV14 and TRBJ2-1, with unresolved D. Trimming took 0 bases from V and 4 from J, leaving 4 bases between them. This CDR3 contains 13 residues. Looked up from germline, CDR1 is SGHDN and CDR2 is FVKESK.

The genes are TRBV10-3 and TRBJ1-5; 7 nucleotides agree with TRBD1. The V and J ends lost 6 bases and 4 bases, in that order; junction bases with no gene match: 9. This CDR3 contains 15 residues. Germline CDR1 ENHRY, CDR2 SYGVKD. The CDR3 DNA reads TGTGCCATCAGGCCCGGGGACAGCCCTAATCAGCCCCAGCATTTT. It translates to CAIRPGDSPNQPQHF.

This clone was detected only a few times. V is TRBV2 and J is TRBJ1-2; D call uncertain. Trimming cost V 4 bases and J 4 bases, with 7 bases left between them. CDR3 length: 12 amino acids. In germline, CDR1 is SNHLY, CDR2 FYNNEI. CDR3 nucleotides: TGTGCCAGCAGTGTAGACGGCTATGGCTACACCTTC. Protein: CASSVDGYGYTF.

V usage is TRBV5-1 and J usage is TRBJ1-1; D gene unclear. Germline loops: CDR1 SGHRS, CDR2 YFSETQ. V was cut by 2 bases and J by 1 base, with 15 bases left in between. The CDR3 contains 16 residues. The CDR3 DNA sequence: TGCGCCAGCAGCTTCGGTCCGTTAGGCTCGAACACTGAAGCTTTCTTT. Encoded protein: CASSFGPLGSNTEAFF.

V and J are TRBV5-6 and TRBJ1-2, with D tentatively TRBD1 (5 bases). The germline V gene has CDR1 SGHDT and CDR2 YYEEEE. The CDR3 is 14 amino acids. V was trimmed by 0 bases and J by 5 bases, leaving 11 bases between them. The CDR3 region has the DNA TGTGCCAGCAGCTTGGCCGGGGCAGGGTATGGCTACACCTTC. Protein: CASSLAGAGYGYTF.

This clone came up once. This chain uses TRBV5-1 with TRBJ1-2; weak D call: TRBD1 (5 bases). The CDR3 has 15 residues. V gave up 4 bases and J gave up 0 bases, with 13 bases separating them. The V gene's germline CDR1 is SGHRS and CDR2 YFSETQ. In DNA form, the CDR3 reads TGCGCCAGCAGCCTTAACCAGGGAACTAACTATGGCTACACCTTC. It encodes CASSLNQGTNYGYTF.

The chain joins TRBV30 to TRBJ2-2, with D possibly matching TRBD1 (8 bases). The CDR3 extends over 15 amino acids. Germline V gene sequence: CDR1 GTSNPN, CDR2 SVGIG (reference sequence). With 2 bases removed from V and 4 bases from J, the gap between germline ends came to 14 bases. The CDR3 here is CAWSQQGEGTGELFF. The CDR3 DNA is TGTGCCTGGAGTCAACAGGGGGAGGGCACCGGGGAGCTGTTTTTT. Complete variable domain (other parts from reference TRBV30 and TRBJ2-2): SQTIHQWPATLVQPVGSPLSLECTVEGTSNPNLYWYRQAAGRGLQLLFYSVGIGQISSEVPQNLSASRPQDRQFILSSKKLLLSDSGFYLCAWSQQGEGTGELFFGEGSRLTVL.

The CDR3 DNA sequence: TGTGCCAGCAGTGAAGACAGGGGCTCTACCGGGGAGCTGTTTTTT. Protein product: CASSEDRGSTGELFF. The V gene is TRBV6-1, the J gene TRBJ2-2; TRBD1 agrees at 7 bases. The CDR3 has 15 amino acids. The germline gives CDR1 MNHNS, CDR2 SASEGT. V shed 1 base, J shed 5 bases, and the junction held 4 bases outside the gene matches.

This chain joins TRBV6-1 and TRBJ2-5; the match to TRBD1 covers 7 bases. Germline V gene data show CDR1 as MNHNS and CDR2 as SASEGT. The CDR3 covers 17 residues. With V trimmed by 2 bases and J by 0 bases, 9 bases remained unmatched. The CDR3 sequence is CASSEPKDRAHQETQYF. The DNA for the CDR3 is TGTGCCAGCAGTGAACCTAAAGACAGGGCCCACCAAGAGACCCAGTACTTC.

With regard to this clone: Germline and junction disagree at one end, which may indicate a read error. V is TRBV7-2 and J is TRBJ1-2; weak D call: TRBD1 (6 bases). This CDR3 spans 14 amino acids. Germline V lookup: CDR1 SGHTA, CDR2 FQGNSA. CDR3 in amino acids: CASSPAGGGYGYTF. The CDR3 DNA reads TGCGCCAGCAGCCCGGCGGGGGGCGGCTATGGCTACACCTTC.

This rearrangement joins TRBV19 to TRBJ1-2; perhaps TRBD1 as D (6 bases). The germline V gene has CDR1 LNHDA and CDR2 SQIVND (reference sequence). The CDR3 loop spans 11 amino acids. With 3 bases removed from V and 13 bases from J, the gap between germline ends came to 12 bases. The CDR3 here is CASSIAGTFTF. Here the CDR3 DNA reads TGTGCCAGTAGTATCGCGGGGACATTCACCTTC.

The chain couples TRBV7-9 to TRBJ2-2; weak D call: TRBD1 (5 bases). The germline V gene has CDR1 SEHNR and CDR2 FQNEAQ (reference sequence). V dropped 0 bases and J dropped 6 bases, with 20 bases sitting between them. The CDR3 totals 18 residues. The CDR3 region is CASSLALGRKKGAGELFF. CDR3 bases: TGTGCCAGCAGCTTAGCTCTCGGCAGAAAAAAAGGGGCCGGGGAGCTGTTTTTT.

The chain's CDR3 is CATQSIMNTEAFF. The CDR3 nucleotides read TGTGCCACCCAATCCATCATGAACACTGAAGCTTTCTTT. The chain couples TRBV6-1 to TRBJ1-1; no clear D gene. Germline-derived CDR1 and CDR2 are MNHNS and SASEGT. This CDR3 spans 13 amino acids. V was trimmed by 10 bases and J by 0 bases, leaving 12 bases between them.

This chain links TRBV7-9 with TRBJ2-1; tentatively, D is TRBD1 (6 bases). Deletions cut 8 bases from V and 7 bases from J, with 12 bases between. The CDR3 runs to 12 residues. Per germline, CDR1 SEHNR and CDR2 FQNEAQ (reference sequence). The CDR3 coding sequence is TGTGCCAGCGACCAAGACAGGAATGAGCAGTTCTTC. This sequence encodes CASDQDRNEQFF.

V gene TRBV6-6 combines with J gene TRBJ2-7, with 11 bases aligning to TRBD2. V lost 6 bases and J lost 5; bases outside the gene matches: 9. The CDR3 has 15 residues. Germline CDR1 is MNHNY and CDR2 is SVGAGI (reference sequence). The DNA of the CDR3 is TGTGCCAGCAGGGAAACTAGCGGGGGCCCCGACGAGCAGTACTTC. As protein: CASRETSGGPDEQYF.

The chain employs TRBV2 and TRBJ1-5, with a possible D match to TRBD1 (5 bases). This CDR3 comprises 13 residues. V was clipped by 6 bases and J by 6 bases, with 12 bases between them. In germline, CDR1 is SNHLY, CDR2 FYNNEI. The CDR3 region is CASSRDHGQPQHF. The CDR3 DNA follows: TGTGCCAGCAGCCGGGACCATGGTCAGCCCCAGCATTTT.

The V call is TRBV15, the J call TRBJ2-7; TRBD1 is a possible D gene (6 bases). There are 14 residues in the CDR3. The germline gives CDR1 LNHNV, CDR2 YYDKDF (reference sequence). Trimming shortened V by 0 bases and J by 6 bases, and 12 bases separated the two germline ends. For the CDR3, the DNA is TGTGCCACCAGCAGAGATCCAGGGGCGGCCGAGCAGTACTTC. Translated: CATSRDPGAAEQYF. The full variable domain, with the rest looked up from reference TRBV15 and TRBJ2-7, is DAMVIQNPRYQVTQFGKPVTLSCSQTLNHNVMYWYQQKSSQAPKLLFHYYDKDFNNEADTPDNFQSRRPNTSFCFLDIRSPGLGDTAMYLCATSRDPGAAEQYFGPGTRLTVT.

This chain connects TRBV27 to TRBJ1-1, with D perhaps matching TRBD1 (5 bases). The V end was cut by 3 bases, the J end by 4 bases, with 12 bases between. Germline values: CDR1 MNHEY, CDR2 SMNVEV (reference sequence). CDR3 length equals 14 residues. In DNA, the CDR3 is TGTGCCAGCAGTTTGGGGGATCTGGCCACTGAAGCTTTCTTT. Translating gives CASSLGDLATEAFF.

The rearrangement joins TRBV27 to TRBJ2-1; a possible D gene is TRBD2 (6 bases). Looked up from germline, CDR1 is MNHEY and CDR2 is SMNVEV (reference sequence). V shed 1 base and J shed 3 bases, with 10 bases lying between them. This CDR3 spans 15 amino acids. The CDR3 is CASSLYGSIYNEQFF. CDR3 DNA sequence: TGTGCCAGCAGTTTATACGGGAGTATCTACAATGAGCAGTTCTTC.

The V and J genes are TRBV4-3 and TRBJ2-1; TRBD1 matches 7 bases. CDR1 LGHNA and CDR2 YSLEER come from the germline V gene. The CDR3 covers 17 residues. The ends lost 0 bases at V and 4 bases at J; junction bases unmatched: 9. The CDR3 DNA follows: TGCGCCAGCAGCCAAGATCCCGCCCGGGACAGATACAATGAGCAGTTCTTC. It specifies CASSQDPARDRYNEQFF.

The CDR3 sequence: CASSRGVINQPQHF. The CDR3 bases are TGTGCCAGTAGTAGGGGGGTTATCAATCAGCCCCAGCATTTT. The chain couples TRBV19 to TRBJ1-5; D is possibly TRBD1 (5 bases). Germline CDR1 and CDR2: LNHDA and SQIVND (reference sequence). V gave up 4 bases and J gave up 3 bases, with 10 bases separating them. The length of the CDR3 is 14 residues.

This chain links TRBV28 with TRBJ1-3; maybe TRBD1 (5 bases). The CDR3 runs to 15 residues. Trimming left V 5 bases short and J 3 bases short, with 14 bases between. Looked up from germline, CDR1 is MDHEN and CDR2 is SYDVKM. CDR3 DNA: TGTGCCAGCAGTCCCGGTGGCAGGGATGGAAACACCATATATTTT. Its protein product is CASSPGGRDGNTIYF.

The CDR3: CAWSMKTGFYEQYF. The CDR3 coding sequence is TGTGCCTGGAGTATGAAGACGGGTTTCTACGAGCAGTACTTC. The chain is built from TRBV30 and TRBJ2-7; D gene uncertain. The V end lost 2 bases, the J end lost 3 bases, and 14 bases lay between the germline ends. The CDR3 length is 14 residues. Germline V lookup: CDR1 GTSNPN, CDR2 SVGIG (reference sequence). The entire variable domain, with the rest obtained from reference TRBV30 and TRBJ2-7, is as follows: SQTIHQWPATLVQPVGSPLSLECTVEGTSNPNLYWYRQAAGRGLQLLFYSVGIGQISSEVPQNLSASRPQDRQFILSSKKLLLSDSGFYLCAWSMKTGFYEQYFGPGTRLTVT.

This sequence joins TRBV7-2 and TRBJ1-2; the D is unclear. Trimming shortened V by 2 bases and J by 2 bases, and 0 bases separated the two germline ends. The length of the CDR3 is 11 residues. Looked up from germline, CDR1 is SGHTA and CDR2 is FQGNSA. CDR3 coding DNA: TGTGCCAGCAGCTTAAACTATGGCTACACCTTC. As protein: CASSLNYGYTF.